The rows below give T cell receptor beta chains drawn from one sample of a study of technical replicates of blood from several donors. Data came from immunoSEQ multiplex PCR; TCRdb stores just in-frame clones and leaves some out. Altogether nearly 80,000 clones are present, about 96% being singletons, with the ten largest covering roughly 0.34%. The sample taken for sequencing was T cells isolated from PBMCs. Receptors originate from a human donor in good health. The CDR3 runs from the conserved cysteine through the conserved F or W. D genes are given only for firm matches. A row's size may be missing; if present it is once, few, many or a size class.

-	-	TRBV9	TRBJ2-7	TGTGCCAGCAGCTCCCGTCCCTACGAGCAGTACTTC	CASSSRPYEQYF
-	-	TRBV11-2	TRBJ2-3	TGTGCCAGCAGCATACCGGGACTCTTCCCTAGCACAGATACGCAGTATTTT	CASSIPGLFPSTDTQYF
-	once	TRBV27	TRBJ2-7	TGTGCCAGCAGTTCCCTTGAGCGGGTCAACGAGCAGTACTTC	CASSSLERVNEQYF
TRBD2	-	TRBV4-1	TRBJ2-7	TGCGCCAGCAGCCAAGCGTTCATAGGGACTAGCCAGTACGAGCAGTACTTC	CASSQAFIGTSQYEQYF
-	-	TRBV6-5	TRBJ2-4	TGTGCCAGCAGTTTTAATCGGGAACTAGACATTCAGTACTTC	CASSFNRELDIQYF
-	-	TRBV5-6	TRBJ1-5	TGTGCCAGCAGCGACGAAACAGGCAATCAGCCCCAGCATTTT	CASSDETGNQPQHF
TRBD1	-	TRBV29-1	TRBJ2-6	TGCAGCGTTGAAGGGGGGACAGGGACCTCTGGGGCCAACGTCCTGACTTTC	CSVEGGTGTSGANVLTF
-	few	TRBV2	TRBJ1-1	TGTGCCAGCAGTGCTCTTCGGGACACTGAAGCTTTCTTT	CASSALRDTEAFF
-	-	TRBV7-2	TRBJ1-3	TGTGCCAGCAGCTTAGTCGTGAGCACCTCTGGAAACACCATATATTTT	CASSLVVSTSGNTIYF
TRBD2	-	TRBV29-1	TRBJ2-3	TGCAGCCCCGAGGGGCTAGCGGGACGAGATACGCAGTATTTT	CSPEGLAGRDTQYF
TRBD2	-	TRBV29-1	TRBJ2-2	TGCAGCGTTGAGGCTAGCGGGAATTTCGGGGAGCTGTTTTTT	CSVEASGNFGELFF
TRBD1	-	TRBV7-9	TRBJ1-1	TGTGCCAGCAGCCCAGAAGACAGGGGGATGAACACTGAAGCTTTCTTT	CASSPEDRGMNTEAFF